The rows below give T cell receptor beta chains drawn from one sample of a study of blood T cell repertoires in COVID-19. Sequencing was performed with immunoSEQ multiplex PCR; in TCRdb, only in-frame clones are kept and a portion is missing. The table shows around 250,000 clones, with around 86% occurring only once. The sample comprised peripheral blood. Every receptor here comes from a man aged 35 to 55 with active or convalescent COVID-19. Both conserved end residues are part of each CDR3. A D gene is named only where the DNA matches it firmly. The size field is filled for only some rows; it gives once, few, many or a size class.

>TRBV6-5|-|TRBD1|TRBJ2-7
TGTGCCAGCAGTTACGGGTCAGGGGGCCGTTACGAGCAGTACTTC
CASSYGSGGRYEQYF
>TRBV12-3/TRBV12-4|few|TRBD1|TRBJ1-2
TGTGCCAGCAGTTTAGGGACAGGGGATGGCTACACCTTC
CASSLGTGDGYTF
>TRBV5-1|-|TRBD1|TRBJ1-4
TGCGCCAGCAGCACCGACAGGGGGCCATCTAATGAAAAACTGTTTTTT
CASSTDRGPSNEKLFF
>TRBV7-9|few|TRBD1|TRBJ2-7
TGTGCCAGCAGCCCAGAAGGACAGGCCAGATCCTACGAGCAGTACTTC
CASSPEGQARSYEQYF
>TRBV5-1|-|TRBD2|TRBJ2-1
TGCGCCAGCAGCTTGGAATTAGCGGGAGTCCACAATGAGCAGTTCTTC
CASSLELAGVHNEQFF
>TRBV5-5|-|TRBD2|TRBJ2-3
TGTGCCAGCAGCCCCGTCCCCCGGGGGGAAGGAGGCACAGATACGCAGTATTTT
CASSPVPRGEGGTDTQYF
>TRBV7-9|-|-|TRBJ1-1
TGTGCCAGCAGCTTAGGAGGCATGATACAGAACACTGAAGCTTTCTTT
CASSLGGMIQNTEAFF
>TRBV24-1|-|-|TRBJ2-7
TGTGCCACCAGTGAACGTCAGTCCTACGAGCAGTACTTC
CATSERQSYEQYF
>TRBV6-6|-|-|TRBJ1-3
TGTGCCAGCAGTTACTCATCCGGGGTCTCTGGAAACACCATATATTTT
CASSYSSGVSGNTIYF
>TRBV18|once|-|TRBJ2-1
TGTGCCAGCTCACCAATTAGCGACAATGAGCAGTTCTTC
CASSPISDNEQFF
>TRBV19|-|-|TRBJ1-6
TGTGCCAGTAGACAGTACGGAGGCTCACCCCTCCACTTT
CASRQYGGSPLHF
>TRBV15|-|-|TRBJ2-2
TGTGCCACCAGCAGAGATTGGAGCGACGGGGAGCTGTTTTTT
CATSRDWSDGELFF
>TRBV6-5|-|TRBD1|TRBJ1-6
TGTGCCAGCAGTTACGCCCGACAGGGTTTTAATTCACCCCTCCACTTT
CASSYARQGFNSPLHF
>TRBV4-1|few|-|TRBJ2-2
TGCGCCAGCAGCTCCCTGGCGGGGTCGACCGGGGAGCTGTTTTTT
CASSSLAGSTGELFF
>TRBV7-6|-|-|TRBJ2-7
TGTGCCAGCAGCCCTAACGAGGGAGGCGAGCAGTACTTC
CASSPNEGGEQYF
>TRBV19|-|TRBD1|TRBJ2-1
TGTGCCAGTAGTCTACGACAGGGTGTTACCCCGGGATCCTACAATGAGCAGTTCTTC
CASSLRQGVTPGSYNEQFF
>TRBV3-1/TRBV3-2|-|-|TRBJ2-3
TGTGCCAGCAGCCAAACACGGAGAGATACGCAGTATTTT
CASSQTRRDTQYF
>TRBV25-1|-|TRBD2|TRBJ2-1
TGTGCCAGCAGTGAATTGGAGCGGGGGTCGAAGGGGCAGTTCTTC
CASSELERGSKGQFF
>TRBV4-1|-|-|TRBJ2-2
TGCGCCAGCAGCCAAGCCGCCGGGGAGCTGTTTTTT
CASSQAAGELFF
>TRBV3-1/TRBV3-2|few|-|TRBJ1-2
TGTGCCAGCAGCCTTAAACCCCAGGGTGTCTATGGCTACACCTTC
CASSLKPQGVYGYTF
>TRBV10-2|-|TRBD1|TRBJ1-5
TGCGCCAGCAGGGCGGCGGACAGGGCATATAGCAATCAGCCCCAGCATTTT
CASRAADRAYSNQPQHF
>TRBV29-1|once|-|TRBJ2-5
TGCAGCGTAAAAGCCATCCCGGGGGAAAACCAAGAGACCCAGTACTTC
CSVKAIPGENQETQYF
>TRBV10-3|-|-|TRBJ1-1
TGTGCCATCAGTGCCCGGGAGAACACTGAAGCTTTCTTT
CAISARENTEAFF
>TRBV7-3|once|-|TRBJ2-1
TGTGCCAGCAGCTTATCTGCAGGTAACAATGAGCAGTTCTTC
CASSLSAGNNEQFF
>TRBV21-1|-|-|TRBJ2-7
TGTGCCAGCAGCAAAGGGGCGGGAGACCCATACGAGCAGTACTTC
CASSKGAGDPYEQYF
>TRBV30|-|-|TRBJ1-5
TGTGCCTGGAGCCTAGGACAGTATAGCAATCAGCCCCAGCATTTT
CAWSLGQYSNQPQHF
>TRBV5-1|-|TRBD1|TRBJ1-4
TGCGCCAGCAGCTTGGGGGCAGGGGGCGTATCCAATGAAAAACTGTTTTTT
CASSLGAGGVSNEKLFF
>TRBV30|-|TRBD2|TRBJ2-1
TGTGCCTGGAGTGCAACTAGCGGGTGGTACAATGAGCAGTTCTTC
CAWSATSGWYNEQFF
>TRBV10-1|few|TRBD1|TRBJ1-1
TGCGCCAGCAGTGACGGGACAGGTGTGCCTTTCTTT
CASSDGTGVPFF
>TRBV6-5|once|-|TRBJ2-3
TGTGCCAGCAGTCGGCGGGAAGCAGATACGCAGTATTTT
CASSRREADTQYF
>TRBV18|-|-|TRBJ1-6
TGTGCCAGCTCGGGGGGTACGAATTCACCCCTCCACTTT
CASSGGTNSPLHF
>TRBV12-3/TRBV12-4|-|-|TRBJ2-1
TGTGCCAGCAGTTTAGCGGGCCCCGGCGAGCAGTTCTTC
CASSLAGPGEQFF
>TRBV5-5|-|-|TRBJ1-3
TGTGCCAGCAGCCTATCCCCAGGGGAAGAAGTGGGTGGAAACACCATATATTTT
CASSLSPGEEVGGNTIYF
>TRBV6-5|-|TRBD1|TRBJ1-1
TGTGCCAGCAGTTACGGGACAGGGGGCACTGAAGCTTTCTTT
CASSYGTGGTEAFF
>TRBV10-3|-|-|TRBJ1-6
TGTGCCACCACCAGGGGAGAAAATTCACCCCTCCACTTT
CATTRGENSPLHF
>TRBV6-5|-|-|TRBJ1-1
TGTGCCAGCAGACCGCGCCCGAACACTGAAGCTTTCTTT
CASRPRPNTEAFF
>TRBV11-2|once|-|TRBJ2-3
TGTGCCAGCAGCCGATTCACACACACAGATACGCAGTATTTT
CASSRFTHTDTQYF
>TRBV9|-|-|TRBJ2-5
TGTGCCAGCAGCGAGGAGGGCTGGTACCAAGAGACCCAGTACTTC
CASSEEGWYQETQYF
>TRBV7-2|-|-|TRBJ2-3
TGTGCCAGCAGCGAGGGTGTCGGGGAGTTAGATACGCAGTATTTT
CASSEGVGELDTQYF
>TRBV19|once|TRBD1|TRBJ2-2
TGTGCCAGTAGTACCGGGACAGGGATGTCCACCGGGGAGCTGTTTTTT
CASSTGTGMSTGELFF
>TRBV19|-|TRBD2|TRBJ2-5
TGTGCCAGTAGCGCGGGCCAGCGGGAGGGCACCGGGGAGACCCAGTACTTC
CASSAGQREGTGETQYF
>TRBV11-2|few|TRBD1|TRBJ2-2
TGTGCCAGCAGCCGCGAATTGACAGGGTTCACCGGGGAGCTGTTTTTT
CASSRELTGFTGELFF
>TRBV6-5|-|TRBD1|TRBJ1-6
TGTGCCATTTCAGGGGGAGGAGGTTCACCCCTCCACTTT
CAISGGGGSPLHF
>TRBV27|-|TRBD1|TRBJ1-2
TGTGCCAGCAGTTTCTCCCAGGGGGCACCCTATGGCTACACCTTC
CASSFSQGAPYGYTF
>TRBV19|-|-|TRBJ1-4
TGTGCCAGTACCCTAGGGGCAGGGGTTGGAACTAATGAAAAACTGTTTTTT
CASTLGAGVGTNEKLFF
>TRBV15|-|-|TRBJ1-5
TGTGCCACCAGCCCTCGGGGGGTTCACAGCAATCAGCCCCAGCATTTT
CATSPRGVHSNQPQHF
>TRBV19|-|-|TRBJ2-7
TGTGCCAGTAGTACCGGGACATTCGCCCCCTACGAGCAGTACTTC
CASSTGTFAPYEQYF
>TRBV19|once|-|TRBJ1-3
TGTGCCAGTAGTATAGCCGCCCAGGGGCCTCTCTCTGGAAACACCATATATTTT
CASSIAAQGPLSGNTIYF
>TRBV5-4|-|-|TRBJ1-6
TGTGCCAGCAGCTTGGCTGGGACACCAGATTCACCCCTCCACTTT
CASSLAGTPDSPLHF
>TRBV7-6|-|TRBD1|TRBJ1-5
TGTGCCAGCAGCTTAAATCCCCACAGGGGCCCCCAGCCCCAGCATTTT
CASSLNPHRGPQPQHF
>TRBV6-5|-|TRBD1|TRBJ2-5
TGTGCCAGCAGACTATTACAGGGGCCAGAGACCCAGTACTTC
CASRLLQGPETQYF
>TRBV5-1|-|-|TRBJ2-3
TGCGCCAGCAGCTCCCGGACAGCCACAGATACGCAGTATTTT
CASSSRTATDTQYF
>TRBV28|-|-|TRBJ1-6
TGTGCCAGCAGTGACAGGCATTCACCCCTCCACTTT
CASSDRHSPLHF
>TRBV5-4|few|-|TRBJ2-5
TGTGCCAGCAGCTTGGATGGCGAGACCCAGTACTTC
CASSLDGETQYF
>TRBV7-6|few|-|TRBJ2-1
TGTGCCAGCAGCCGCGAACTTCGGAATGAGCAGTTCTTC
CASSRELRNEQFF
>TRBV7-9|-|TRBD2|TRBJ2-1
TGTGCCAGCAGCTCCTCCTCCGTCCCGGGAGGGGAATACAATGAGCAGTTCTTC
CASSSSSVPGGEYNEQFF
>TRBV12-3/TRBV12-4|-|-|TRBJ2-2
TGTGCCAGCAGACCCGGAGCCGGGGAGCTGTTTTTT
CASRPGAGELFF
>TRBV11-1|once|-|TRBJ2-2
TGTGCCAGCAGCTTAGCCGGTGGGAGACACACCGGGGAGCTGTTTTTT
CASSLAGGRHTGELFF
>TRBV9|-|-|TRBJ1-6
TGTGCCAGCAGCGTAGGTCCGGGTAATTCTTCACCCCTCCACTTT
CASSVGPGNSSPLHF
>TRBV7-7|-|-|TRBJ2-7
TGTGCTAGCAGCCCAGGGCAGGGAAAAGGGTACGAGCAGTACTTC
CASSPGQGKGYEQYF